The entry that follows covers one TCR beta chain sequence. Its cognate antigen is unknown. This sample is drawn from a study of Ad26.COV2.S vaccination and SARS-CoV-2 variants. Overall study: Intramuscularly, Ad26.COV2.S was given either once or twice, 56 days apart.

Treatment defined: roughly 19 received Ad26.COV2.S at low or high dose, single or two shots; 5 received placebo; per-sample allocation not given. Sampling was performed 63 days after the first vaccine or placebo injection. Clones were read by immunoSEQ multiplex PCR, and TCRdb kept only the in-frame ones, dropping some. The profile covers about 350,000 clones, with roughly 91% appearing a single time and under 6% taken by the ten largest. General study points: Spike-specific TCR breadth was greater after Ad26.COV2.S than placebo. Reported findings describe substantial breadth in spike-specific CD8+ and CD4+ T cell responses following vaccination.

After removal of 4 bases from V and 5 bases from J, the junction contained 6 bases not matched to a gene. Germline CDR1 SGHNT, CDR2 YENEEA. The CDR3 has 16 amino acids. This TCR came from a person between 18 and 60 years old who received the Ad26.COV2.S COVID-19 vaccine or a placebo. The chain joins TRBV11-3 to TRBJ2-1; 12 bases are a match to TRBD2. Sequencing used peripheral blood, obtained in a trial of Ad26.COV2.S vaccine versus placebo. Written as DNA, the CDR3 is TGTGCCAGCAGCTCCAAACTAGCGGGAGGCCACAATGAGCAGTTCTTC. The encoded protein is CASSSKLAGGHNEQFF.